Listed below are T cell receptor beta chains from one sample, sequenced in a study of OX40 agonist ivuxolimab in advanced cancers. Measured with immunoSEQ multiplex PCR; TCRdb has only the in-frame clones, and not every one. The data hold over 60,000 clones, with 84% observed a single time. The sample was CD4+ or CD8+ T cells sorted from blood, taken in a trial of the OX40 agonist ivuxolimab. The receptors stem from an adult with an advanced solid tumor such as melanoma, head and neck, liver or kidney cancer. CDR3s include the opening cysteine and the closing phenylalanine or tryptophan.

v_call: TRBV7-6
j_call: TRBJ2-5
cdr3_length: 16
cdr3_aa: CASSGGLAGLKETQYF

v_call: TRBV25-1
j_call: TRBJ1-5
cdr3_length: 14
cdr3_aa: CASRGWGASQPQHF

v_call: TRBV6-6
j_call: TRBJ1-5
cdr3_length: 14
cdr3_aa: CASSRQGDGQPQHF

v_call: TRBV7-2
j_call: TRBJ1-2
cdr3_length: 15
cdr3_aa: CASSKDRGGNYGYTF

v_call: TRBV6-5
j_call: TRBJ2-7
cdr3_length: 16
cdr3_aa: CASSSNTGTVSYEQYF

v_call: TRBV19
j_call: TRBJ2-5
cdr3_length: 14
cdr3_aa: CASTPGGGRETQYF

v_call: TRBV7-2
j_call: TRBJ2-5
cdr3_length: 18
cdr3_aa: CASSLRLAGGSRQETQYF

v_call: TRBV5-1
j_call: TRBJ1-2
cdr3_length: 14
cdr3_aa: CASSLATGEFGYTF

v_call: TRBV19
j_call: TRBJ1-6
cdr3_length: 14
cdr3_aa: CASSVTGVASPLHF

v_call: TRBV7-9
j_call: TRBJ1-1
cdr3_length: 12
cdr3_aa: CASSLSAGEAFF

v_call: TRBV18
j_call: TRBJ1-1
cdr3_length: 15
cdr3_aa: CASSWLGGSNTEAFF

v_call: TRBV19
j_call: TRBJ1-6
cdr3_length: 14
cdr3_aa: CASSKVSENSPLHF

v_call: TRBV2
j_call: TRBJ2-7
cdr3_length: 14
cdr3_aa: CASTQRGQSYEQYF

v_call: TRBV21-1
j_call: TRBJ1-3
cdr3_length: 16
cdr3_aa: CASSATGRISGNTIYF

v_call: TRBV6-1
j_call: TRBJ2-7
cdr3_length: 15
cdr3_aa: CASSQQVRSSYEQYF

v_call: TRBV18
j_call: TRBJ1-1
cdr3_length: 14
cdr3_aa: CASSPVVENTEAFF

v_call: TRBV2
j_call: TRBJ2-2
cdr3_length: 15
cdr3_aa: CASKTSGANTGELFF

v_call: TRBV7-3
j_call: TRBJ1-2
cdr3_length: 12
cdr3_aa: CASSATTGDYTF

v_call: TRBV15
j_call: TRBJ2-3
cdr3_length: 19
cdr3_aa: CATSRDSGLAGGSTDTQYF

v_call: TRBV19
j_call: TRBJ2-7
cdr3_length: 13
cdr3_aa: CATQGAITYEQYF

v_call: TRBV6-1
j_call: TRBJ2-3
cdr3_length: 16
cdr3_aa: CASSGLAGGFTDTQYF

v_call: TRBV2
j_call: TRBJ2-7
cdr3_length: 12
cdr3_aa: CASREGGHEQYF

v_call: TRBV10-3
j_call: TRBJ1-2
cdr3_length: 16
cdr3_aa: CAISESGLTGRYGYTF

v_call: TRBV2
j_call: TRBJ2-5
cdr3_length: 13
cdr3_aa: CASSVAGSGGVYF

v_call: TRBV6-5
j_call: TRBJ1-5
cdr3_length: 14
cdr3_aa: CASSDRDSNQPQHF

v_call: TRBV6-6
j_call: TRBJ1-2
cdr3_length: 16
cdr3_aa: CASINPTGVKGYGYTF

v_call: TRBV5-1
j_call: TRBJ2-7
cdr3_length: 14
cdr3_aa: CASSSGAPTAQQYF

v_call: TRBV7-8
j_call: TRBJ2-3
cdr3_length: 15
cdr3_aa: CASSSLAGPTDTQYF

v_call: TRBV5-1
j_call: TRBJ2-1
cdr3_length: 15
cdr3_aa: CASSGPTGTYNEQFF

v_call: TRBV28
j_call: TRBJ1-1
cdr3_length: 11
cdr3_aa: CASTGNTEAFF

v_call: TRBV7-2
j_call: TRBJ1-2
cdr3_length: 15
cdr3_aa: CASSFSPARDYGYTF

v_call: TRBV19
j_call: TRBJ1-1
cdr3_length: 15
cdr3_aa: CASRDRLRMNTEAFF